This TCR beta chain was found in a study of T cell changes during pregnancy in multiple sclerosis. Generated by immunoSEQ multiplex PCR, the TCRdb table keeps only in-frame clones and is missing some. The sample has tens of thousands of clones, roughly 93% seen once. This CDR3 has 15 amino acids. V lost 1 base and J 2 bases, leaving 9 bases between the germline ends. Germline CDR1 reads SGHVS; CDR2 reads FQNEAQ. The chain carries TRBV7-8 and TRBJ2-1, with no clear D. This sample comprised CD8+ T cells from peripheral blood mononuclear cells, obtained in the third trimester of pregnancy. The origin of this receptor is a female donor with multiple sclerosis, enrolled in a pregnancy study. CDR3 amino acids: CASSLGPSPYNEQFF. In DNA, the CDR3 is TGTGCCAGCAGCTTAGGGCCTTCCCCCTACAATGAGCAGTTCTTC.